The rows below give T cell receptor beta chains drawn from one sample of a study of CD8+ T cells in alopecia areata. Here immunoSEQ multiplex PCR was the method, and the copy in TCRdb shows in-frame clones only, minus some. The sample yields about 250,000 clones, roughly two thirds seen once. The sequencing here drew on CD4+ T cells sorted from blood, taken at week 0. Source of these receptors: a human donor with alopecia areata. Both conserved end residues are part of each CDR3.

CSVDGGEHGYTF,TRBJ1-2,TRBV29-1
CASSVRDGEAFF,TRBJ1-1,TRBV9
CASRNDNYNSPLHF,TRBJ1-6,TRBV7-6
CASSQVLGTKETQYF,TRBJ2-5,TRBV4-2
CASIQASYEQYF,TRBJ2-7,TRBV2
CASSVAREGDIQYF,TRBJ2-4,TRBV9
CAWTSLGGGRPTSYEQYF,TRBJ2-7,TRBV30
CSVTGTDSSYEQYF,TRBJ2-7,TRBV29-1
CASSTRLQETQYF,TRBJ2-5,TRBV18
CAWSVLGRGEKLFF,TRBJ1-4,TRBV30
CSAHGTLSSYNEQFF,TRBJ2-1,TRBV29-1
CASSLEGLSSPLHF,TRBJ1-6,TRBV7-6
CASRAGTALLDTEAFF,TRBJ1-1,TRBV27
CASSLMASGEQETQYF,TRBJ2-5,TRBV5-1
CAWSEDRVQPQHF,TRBJ1-5,TRBV30
CASSLGRGYEQYF,TRBJ2-7,TRBV7-2
CASSQDQRGHSYNEQFF,TRBJ2-1,TRBV4-1
CASSPLAGVETQYF,TRBJ2-5,TRBV7-9
CSVEDSQGDTDTQYF,TRBJ2-3,TRBV29-1
CASNQDRRNTGELFF,TRBJ2-2,TRBV2
CASSVVTQKTEAFF,TRBJ1-1,TRBV9
CASSRAGTGNQPQHF,TRBJ1-5,TRBV6-6
CSVALSLAGFQETQYF,TRBJ2-5,TRBV29-1
CASSQEGLAQETQYF,TRBJ2-5,TRBV4-1
CASSSDGPTDTQYF,TRBJ2-3,TRBV7-8
CASGLEPFVEQYF,TRBJ2-7,TRBV12-5
CAIRDSLAKNIQYF,TRBJ2-4,TRBV10-3
CASNSGVGDTQYF,TRBJ2-3,TRBV2
CATSPRGGGHTEAFF,TRBJ1-1,TRBV15